The 13 T cell receptor beta chains given below trace back to one sample, sequenced in a study of T cells expressing NK-cell markers. TCRdb re-called the 5' RACE reads and shows each CDR3 protein once, DNA omitted. Its listing shows 350,000 to 450,000 distinct CDR3 sequences. Sequencing was done on a sample of blood T cells: a sorted CD56 or NKG2C T cell subset, CD4+ or CD8+ T cells, or bulk PBMC T cells (not recorded which). These receptors were collected from a man aged 18 to 70 in good health.

The chain uses TRBV5-4 and TRBJ2-7; TCRdb calls TRBD2, which cannot be checked without DNA. Germline CDR1 reads SGHNT; CDR2 reads YYREEE (reference sequence). This CDR3 has 14 amino acids. The CDR3 region is CASSFSGGARVQYF.

The J gene is TRBJ2-1, the V gene TRBV5-8. The CDR3 is 13 residues long. Per germline, CDR1 SGHTS and CDR2 YDEGEE. CDR3 protein: CASSSSYDNEQFF.

The chain joins TRBV7-8 to TRBJ2-3. CDR1 is SGHVS, CDR2 FQNEAQ, per germline. CDR3 length: 15 residues. CDR3 amino acids: CASSRRPTSTDTQYF. The full variable domain, completed using reference TRBV7-8 and TRBJ2-3, is GAGVSQSPRYKVAKRGQDVALRCDPISGHVSLFWYQQALGQGPEFLTYFQNEAQLDKSGLPSDRFFAERPEGSVSTLKIQRTQQEDSAVYLCASSRRPTSTDTQYFGPGTRLTVL.

The V call is TRBV10-3, the J call TRBJ1-2. The CDR3 is made up of 14 amino acids. Germline V CDR1 and CDR2: ENHRY, SYGVKD. The CDR3 loop reads CAISESQGYGGYTF.

The chain combines TRBV6-1 with TRBJ1-3. Germline lookup yields CDR1 MNHNS and CDR2 SASEGT. This CDR3 comprises 14 residues. CDR3 region: CASRAGDSGNTIYF.

V is TRBV5-1 and J is TRBJ2-2; TCRdb names TRBD1, which stays unverified in the absence of DNA. This CDR3 comprises 15 residues. Germline V gives CDR1 SGHRS, CDR2 YFSETQ. The CDR3 is CASSPGQTFFGELFF.

The gene calls are TRBV6-5 and TRBJ2-4; the D call of TRBD2 rests on TCRdb alone, since no DNA is present to check it. The CDR3 is 19 amino acids. Germline values: CDR1 MNHEY, CDR2 SVGAGI. CDR3 in amino acids: CASSYTTSGGSLAKNIQYF.

The chain couples TRBV6-1 to TRBJ1-6; checking the TCRdb D call of TRBD1 is not possible without DNA. The CDR3 covers 15 residues. CDR1 is MNHNS and CDR2 is SASEGT in the germline V gene. This CDR3 is CASSRDRVYNSPLHF.

The chain uses TRBV3-1 and TRBJ2-7; as DNA is missing, the TRBD2 call by TCRdb cannot be tested. The CDR3 has 14 residues. Germline V lookup: CDR1 LGHDT, CDR2 YNNKEL (reference sequence). This CDR3 is CASSLTGPNYEQYF.

This rearrangement joins TRBV3-1 to TRBJ2-1; TCRdb calls TRBD1, which cannot be checked without DNA. Germline V gene data show CDR1 as LGHDT and CDR2 as YNNKEL (reference sequence). The CDR3 is 15 residues long. The CDR3 region is CASSQAPGGTGEQFF.

V is TRBV3-1 and J is TRBJ2-1; TCRdb reports TRBD2, a call that lacks DNA to check it against. Germline CDR1 reads LGHDT; CDR2 reads YNNKEL (reference sequence). The CDR3 has 18 amino acids. The CDR3 is CASSPQNRLAGGYNEQFF.

The rearrangement links TRBV12-3 or TRBV12-4 to TRBJ2-1; TCRdb's D call, TRBD1, is unchecked because there is no DNA. This CDR3 region has 15 residues. Here the CDR3 reads CASSRGGSFGNEQFF.

This chain joins TRBV14 and TRBJ1-4; TCRdb's D call, TRBD1, is unchecked because there is no DNA. Germline CDR1 is SGHDN and CDR2 is FVKESK. The CDR3 is 15 amino acids. The chain's CDR3 is CASSKTGGAGEKLFF.